This T cell receptor (beta chain) was identified in a study of blood T cell repertoires in COVID-19. About the study: From the United States, Italy and Spain came samples of acute and convalescent COVID-19. PBMCs, B-cell-depleted T cells, or T cells were the source of the cDNA or gDNA that made up the material.

As originally analysed: By means of reference gene primer amplification, nucleated cell counts were estimated. Assay: immunoSEQ multiplex PCR; the TCRdb copy retains only in-frame clones and omits some. V and J calls and clone size are as listed in that table; D and trimming were resolved from the DNA. This sample has about 100,000 clones, with just over 70% found just once. This CDR3 spans 13 amino acids. CDR1 is WSHSY and CDR2 is SAAADI in the germline V gene. Trimming cost V 4 bases and J 1 base; bases outside gene matches: 0. This TCR derives from a middle-aged woman with acute or convalescent COVID-19. The genes are TRBV10-2 and TRBJ2-7; 8 positions match TRBD2. The specimen was peripheral blood. DNA of the CDR3: TGCGCCAGCAGTGCGGGGGGGTCCTACGAGCAGTACTTC. Protein: CASSAGGSYEQYF.